This record covers a single T cell receptor (beta chain). Its antigen is unknown. These data originate in a study of graft-versus-host responses after intestinal transplantation. Study at large: Transplant types were multivisceral, liver-intestinal, or isolated intestinal.

Trimming cost V 2 bases and J 1 base, with 8 bases left between them. The CDR3 runs 14 residues. Looked up from germline, CDR1 is SGHAT and CDR2 is FQDESV (reference sequence). TCRdb's table, derived via immunoSEQ multiplex PCR, lists solely in-frame clones and lacks some. This sample carries roughly 100,000 clones, roughly 93% of them seen once, and the ten largest clones take 1% to 1.5%. The study, taken as a whole, reports: Within allografts, high graft-versus-host to host-versus-graft clonal ratios were seen among patients with graft-donor T cell macrochimerism. GvH clones detected in recipient marrow included some appearing first in ileum or blood.

The source is a human donor who received an intestinal transplant. The sample consisted of unstimulated CD8+ T cells sorted from spleen or lymph node cells, taken before intestinal transplant. The chain is built from TRBV11-1 and TRBJ1-2; no clear D. CDR3 nucleotide sequence: TGTGCCAGCAGCTTAAATCGGGATAACTATGGCTACACCTTC. Protein: CASSLNRDNYGYTF. The complete variable domain, with remaining parts taken from reference TRBV11-1 and TRBJ1-2, reads EAEVAQSPRYKITEKSQAVAFWCDPISGHATLYWYRQILGQGPELLVQFQDESVVDDSQLPKDRFSAERLKGVDSTLKIQPAELGDSAMYLCASSLNRDNYGYTFGSGTRLTVV.